This T cell receptor beta chain was found in a study of radiation and T cells in renal cell carcinoma. The assay was immunoSEQ multiplex PCR, and TCRdb's table has in-frame clones only and misses some. This repertoire shows around 74,000 clones, less than 85% found once; its top ten account for about 2.5%. V trimming: 4 bases; J trimming: 9 bases; junction bases outside the gene matches: 11. The CDR3 length is 15 residues. Germline CDR1 MNHNS, CDR2 SASEGT. This clone showed up just once. Sample time point: blood 4 weeks post-SBRT, at nephrectomy. Noted treatment: 15 Gy SBRT to primary tumor, nephrectomy 4 weeks later.

The sequence was obtained from a woman in her sixties with renal cell carcinoma. The chain uses TRBV6-1 and TRBJ2-4; TRBD1 matches at 8 bases. Sequencing used blood, obtained from a patient whose treatment included radiotherapy and nephrectomy. The CDR3 DNA follows: TGTGCCAGCAGTGCCGGACAGGGTTGGTTTAGCATTCAGTACTTC. Encoded protein: CASSAGQGWFSIQYF.